The 21 T cell receptor beta chains in this list originate from one sample, sequenced in a study of T cells in Graves' hyperthyroidism and ophthalmopathy. Amplification yielded TCR beta CDR3 regions, with RNA transcripts as the source. The study used the HTBI primer set for a first-round RT-PCR of the TCR CDR3. Via MiXCR, TCRdb re-called the multiplex PCR reads, giving one row per CDR3 protein. The table records almost 600,000 distinct CDR3 sequences, about 15% of them present only once. Sequencing was performed on blood. The receptors come from a woman aged 25 to 39 with Graves' hyperthyroidism that later progressed to Graves' ophthalmopathy.

A note on this clonotype: The junction departs from the called germline gene at one end, perhaps through a read error. V and J are TRBV3-1 and TRBJ1-2; 8 bases are shared with TRBD1. The CDR3 consists of 13 residues. Germline V gene lookup returns CDR1 LGHDT and CDR2 YNNKEL (reference sequence). CDR3 DNA sequence: TGTGCCAGCAGCCAAGAACAGGGGGATGGCTACATCTTC. This translates into CASSQEQGDGYIF.

As DNA, the CDR3 is TGCAGCGTTGGGGACAGCGGCAATGGCTACACCTTC. It encodes CSVGDSGNGYTF. V and J are TRBV29-1 and TRBJ1-2; TRBD1 agrees at 7 bases. The CDR3 is 12 amino acids. V dropped 4 bases and J dropped 6; count of bases not matched to a gene: 5. Per the germline V gene, CDR1 is SQVTM and CDR2 is ANQGSEA.

Points on this clonotype: The junction shows a germline mismatch at one end, possibly a read error. The chain couples TRBV3-1 to TRBJ1-2; 10 bases match TRBD1. This CDR3 region has 13 residues. Germline CDR1 and CDR2: LGHDT and YNNKEL (reference sequence). CDR3 nucleotide sequence: TGTGCCAGCGGCCAAGACAGGGGGCTTGGCTACACCTTC. Its translation is CASGQDRGLGYTF.

This clonotype was detected ten times or more. The chain uses TRBV10-3 and TRBJ1-1, with no clear D. Trimming cost V 6 bases and J 6 bases, with 11 bases left between them. CDR1 ENHRY and CDR2 SYGVKD come from the germline V gene. The CDR3 runs 12 residues. The CDR3 DNA is TGTGCCATCAGCATAACAGAATCTGAAGCTTTCTTT. Its protein is CAISITESEAFF.

This clonotype appeared a few times. V gene TRBV28 combines with J gene TRBJ1-1; TRBD1 matches 11 bases. Per the germline V gene, CDR1 is MDHEN and CDR2 is SYDVKM. V lost 4 bases to trimming and J lost 6 bases; unmatched junction nucleotides: 10. CDR3 length: 16 amino acids. The CDR3 protein is CASSSEDRGPISEAFF. CDR3 nucleotide sequence: TGTGCCAGCAGTTCGGAGGACAGGGGGCCGATTTCTGAAGCTTTCTTT.

Worth noting for this clonotype: A much larger clonotype is one base distant, so this may be a read error. This sequence joins TRBV12-3 or TRBV12-4 and TRBJ2-7, with a tentative D call TRBD2 (5 bases). The length of the CDR3 is 14 residues. CDR3 nucleotides: TGTGCCAGCAGTTTTACCGGCCTCGACTACGGGCAGTACTTC. It encodes CASSFTGLDYGQYF.

The sample holds a few counts of this clonotype. CDR3 DNA: TGTGCCAGTCGGGACACGGCGAACACCGGGGAGCTGTTTTTT. It codes for CASRDTANTGELFF. The chain carries TRBV27 and TRBJ2-2; D perhaps matches TRBD1 (6 bases). Germline CDR1 and CDR2: MNHEY and SMNVEV (reference sequence). The CDR3 loop spans 14 amino acids. V lost 9 bases to trimming and J lost 0 bases, with 11 bases between them.

Concerning this clonotype: A read error may account for a junction end that differs from germline. The genes are TRBV7-7 and TRBJ2-3; D gene uncertain. CDR3 length equals 13 residues. CDR1 is SSHAT and CDR2 is FNYEAQ in the germline V gene (reference sequence). The chain's CDR3 is CASSSRAEDTQYF. As DNA, the CDR3 is TGTGCTAGCAGCTCAAGGGCCGAGGATACGCAGTATTTT.

This clonotype was seen at least ten times. The chain recombines TRBV24-1 with TRBJ2-5; the D gene is possibly TRBD1 (5 bases). The CDR3 runs to 15 residues. In germline, CDR1 is KGHDR, CDR2 SFDVKD. V lost 7 bases to trimming and J lost 5 bases, with 19 bases between them. CDR3 amino acids: CATSDPGGAFETQYF. The CDR3 DNA sequence: TGTGCCACCAGCGACCCAGGTGGGGCGTTTGAGACCCAGTACTTC.

The CDR3 DNA reads TGTGCCAGCAGCCAAGATCAGCAGTCCGAAACTAGCACAGATACGCAGTATTTT. Translating it yields CASSQDQQSETSTDTQYF. V usage is TRBV4-2 and J usage is TRBJ2-3; D not certain. The germline V gene has CDR1 LGHNA and CDR2 YNFKEQ. This CDR3 is 18 amino acids long. V was cut by 0 bases and J by 0 bases, with 16 bases left in between.

This clonotype was observed a handful of times. The chain uses TRBV30 and TRBJ2-1; 7 bases agree with TRBD2. This CDR3 contains 15 residues. Germline trimming cut 0 bases from V and 5 bases from J; bases unmatched to any gene: 7. Germline V lookup: CDR1 GTSNPN, CDR2 SVGIG (reference sequence). CDR3 nucleotides: TGTGCCTGGAGTGTAGGCGGGAGTCGAGACAATGAGCAGTTCTTC. Its protein product is CAWSVGGSRDNEQFF.

J is TRBJ2-7 and V is TRBV6-1, with D perhaps TRBD1 or TRBD2 (6 bases each). The CDR3 spans 14 residues. Germline V gene sequence: CDR1 MNHNS, CDR2 SASEGT. Trimming took off 7 bases at V and 2 bases at J, with 15 bases between the two ends. The DNA of the CDR3 is TGTGCCAGCACCGCCCGGGGGCAACCCTACGAGCAGTACTTC. Its translation: CASTARGQPYEQYF.

This rearrangement joins TRBV4-1 to TRBJ1-6; 10 bases align to TRBD1. J was trimmed by 9 bases and V by 4 bases; bases with no gene match: 9. Germline V gene data show CDR1 as MGHRA and CDR2 as YSYEKL. This CDR3 region has 16 residues. The CDR3 bases are TGCGCCAGCAGCCGTTCTCCGGGACAGGGGAGTTCACCCCTCCACTTT. Protein: CASSRSPGQGSSPLHF.

A few counts support this clonotype. The V and J genes are TRBV4-1 and TRBJ2-1; D perhaps matches TRBD2 (6 bases). The CDR3 has 14 residues. V gave up 0 bases and J gave up 7 bases, with 10 bases separating them. Germline loops: CDR1 MGHRA, CDR2 YSYEKL. CDR3 nucleotide sequence: TGCGCCAGCAGCCAAGACCCAGGGAGGAATGAGCAGTTCTTC. This gives the protein CASSQDPGRNEQFF.

This clonotype has a count of ten or more. This sequence joins TRBV6-1 and TRBJ2-3; tentatively, D is TRBD2 (6 bases). Deletions cut 7 bases from V and 2 bases from J, with 16 bases between. The CDR3 is 15 amino acids. Germline V CDR1 and CDR2: MNHNS, SASEGT. Written as DNA, the CDR3 is TGTGCCAGCACCCTCGAAGCGGGCTTCACAGATACGCAGTATTTT. Amino acid sequence: CASTLEAGFTDTQYF.

This clonotype was found a few times. Here the CDR3 DNA reads TGTGCCAGCAGTTACCCGTCGGGGGATACGCAGTATTTT. It encodes CASSYPSGDTQYF. The chain is built from TRBV6-5 and TRBJ2-3; D is possibly TRBD2 (5 bases). Germline assignment: CDR1 MNHEY and CDR2 SVGAGI. With 2 bases removed from V and 6 bases from J, the gap between germline ends came to 9 bases. The CDR3 contains 13 residues.

The CDR3 nucleotides are TGTGCCACCAGCAGATTGGGGTCCCCCTCCGAAGCTTTCTTT. Translation: CATSRLGSPSEAFF. V usage is TRBV15 and J usage is TRBJ1-1; D is unclear. The CDR3 is 14 residues long. The germline CDR1 and CDR2 sequences are LNHNV and YYDKDF (reference sequence). Trimming pared 2 bases from V and 8 bases from J, leaving 15 bases between.

This clonotype was recorded at least ten times. This chain links TRBV27 with TRBJ1-2; D is unresolved. The CDR3 spans 14 residues. Trimming took off 2 bases at V and 2 bases at J, with 9 bases between the two ends. Germline V gene lookup returns CDR1 MNHEY and CDR2 SMNVEV (reference sequence). The CDR3, as DNA: TGTGCCAGCAGTTTAAGGGCGGGCAACTATGGCTACACCTTC. As protein: CASSLRAGNYGYTF.

This clonotype was found many times. The chain carries TRBV14 and TRBJ1-1; no reliable D call. Germline-derived CDR1 and CDR2 are SGHDN and FVKESK. The CDR3 length is 14 residues. V was trimmed by 1 base and J by 7 bases, leaving 13 bases between them. CDR3 region: CASSQGGPFIEAFF. CDR3 bases: TGTGCCAGCAGCCAAGGCGGGCCTTTCATTGAAGCTTTCTTT. The full variable domain, completed using reference TRBV14 and TRBJ1-1, is EAGVTQFPSHSVIEKGQTVTLRCDPISGHDNLYWYRRVMGKEIKFLLHFVKESKQDESGMPNNRFLAERTGGTYSTLKVQPAELEDSGVYFCASSQGGPFIEAFFGQGTRLTVV.

The chain uses TRBV20-1 and TRBJ2-1; the match to TRBD2 covers 13 bases. Germline V gives CDR1 DFQATT, CDR2 SNEGSKA (reference sequence). The CDR3 spans 18 residues. With V trimmed by 3 bases and J by 10 bases, 18 bases remained unmatched. The CDR3 here is CSASPGTSGIRPHTEQFF. CDR3 in DNA: TGCAGTGCTAGCCCTGGGACTAGCGGGATCCGGCCGCACACAGAGCAGTTCTTC.

This clonotype was seen ten or more times. The J gene is TRBJ2-7, the V gene TRBV20-1, with TRBD2 identical over 7 bases. V shed 7 bases, J shed 4 bases, and the junction held 10 bases outside the gene matches. This CDR3 contains 13 residues. Germline CDR1 reads DFQATT; CDR2 reads SNEGSKA (reference sequence). Here the CDR3 reads CSEREAGEYEQYF. CDR3 nucleotide sequence: TGCAGTGAGAGGGAGGCGGGAGAGTACGAGCAGTACTTC.